Below, 4 T cell receptor beta chains from the same sample are listed, as sequenced in a study of cytomegalovirus exposure and HLA in healthy donors. The PCR had 60 Vbeta and 13 Jbeta primers. Only in-frame clones appear in the TCRdb table, and some are missing; sequencing was by immunoSEQ multiplex PCR. This table holds tens of thousands of clones, 65% to 85% found once. Sequenced: PBMCs. The receptors were gathered from a woman between 25 and 40 years old in good health and CMV-seronegative.

The chain employs TRBV6-4 and TRBJ1-4; 8 bases fit TRBD1. The CDR3 contains 14 residues. V was pared by 4 bases and J by 7 bases, with 5 bases of the junction left unmatched. Per the germline V gene, CDR1 is MRHNA and CDR2 is SNTAGT. CDR3 residues: CASSAGTGGEKLFF. CDR3 coding DNA: TGTGCCAGCAGTGCCGGGACAGGAGGTGAAAAACTGTTTTTT.

The V and J genes are TRBV6-5 and TRBJ1-2; D possibly corresponds to TRBD1 (6 bases). This CDR3 is 16 amino acids long. Germline V lookup: CDR1 MNHEY, CDR2 SVGAGI. V lost 2 bases and J 2 bases, leaving 15 bases between the germline ends. CDR3 DNA: TGTGCCAGCAGTTACGGGGCAGGGGCTGGAAACTATGGCTACACCTTC. It is translated as CASSYGAGAGNYGYTF.

The CDR3 DNA is TGTGCCAGCAGTTCCGACATCCCTAGCACAGATACGCAGTATTTT. Its protein is CASSSDIPSTDTQYF. The J gene is TRBJ2-3, the V gene TRBV5-4; unclear D gene. In germline, CDR1 is SGHNT, CDR2 YYREEE (reference sequence). V gave up 5 bases and J gave up 0 bases, with 13 bases separating them. This CDR3 spans 15 amino acids.

This clone turned up a few times. The J gene is TRBJ2-2, the V gene TRBV2; TRBD2 matches at 7 bases. This CDR3 is built from 11 residues. The ends lost 11 bases at V and 5 bases at J; junction bases unmatched: 2. Per germline, CDR1 SNHLY and CDR2 FYNNEI. CDR3 sequence: CAGRGTGELFF. DNA of the CDR3: TGTGCCGGGAGGGGTACCGGGGAGCTGTTTTTT.